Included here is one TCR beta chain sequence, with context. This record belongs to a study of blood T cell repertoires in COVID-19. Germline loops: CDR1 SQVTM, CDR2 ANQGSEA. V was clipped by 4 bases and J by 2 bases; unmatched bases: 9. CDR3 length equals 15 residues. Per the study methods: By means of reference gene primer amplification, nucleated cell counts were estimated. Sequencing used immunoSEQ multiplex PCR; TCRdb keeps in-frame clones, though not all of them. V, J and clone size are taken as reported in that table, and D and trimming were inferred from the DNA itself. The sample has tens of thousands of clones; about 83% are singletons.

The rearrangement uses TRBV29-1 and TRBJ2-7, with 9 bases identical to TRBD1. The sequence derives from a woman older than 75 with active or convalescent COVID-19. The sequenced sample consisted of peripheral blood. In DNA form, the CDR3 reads TGCAGCGTTGGGCGGGACAGGGAAAAGCCCTACGAGCAGTACTTC. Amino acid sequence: CSVGRDREKPYEQYF.